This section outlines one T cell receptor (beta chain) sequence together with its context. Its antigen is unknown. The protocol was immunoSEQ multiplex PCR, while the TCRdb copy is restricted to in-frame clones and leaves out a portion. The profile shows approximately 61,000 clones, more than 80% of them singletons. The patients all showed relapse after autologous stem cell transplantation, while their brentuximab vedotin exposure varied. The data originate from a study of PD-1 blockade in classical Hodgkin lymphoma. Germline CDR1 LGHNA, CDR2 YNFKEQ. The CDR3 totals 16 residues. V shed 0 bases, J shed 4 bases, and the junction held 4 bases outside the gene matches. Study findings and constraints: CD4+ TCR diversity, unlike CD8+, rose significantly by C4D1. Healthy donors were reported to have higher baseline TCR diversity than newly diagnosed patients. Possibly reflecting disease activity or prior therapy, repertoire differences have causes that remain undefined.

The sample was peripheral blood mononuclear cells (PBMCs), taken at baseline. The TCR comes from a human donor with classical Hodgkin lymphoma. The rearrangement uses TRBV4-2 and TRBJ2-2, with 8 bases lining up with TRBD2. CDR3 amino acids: CASSQEAGLVTGELFF. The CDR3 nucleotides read TGTGCCAGCAGCCAAGAAGCGGGACTAGTCACCGGGGAGCTGTTTTTT.